This TCR beta chain was sequenced in a study of T cell responses to AZD1222 COVID-19 vaccine. Study-level results: Only five to seven individuals given AZD1222 were seropositive at baseline.

Losses at the gene ends were 8 bases for V and 5 bases for J; bases not matched to a gene: 9. The CDR3 loop spans 13 amino acids. The germline gives CDR1 SNHLY, CDR2 FYNNEI. Measured with immunoSEQ multiplex PCR; TCRdb has only the in-frame clones, and not every one. The sample has over 100,000 clones, approximately 93% seen once. With regard to this clone: Antigen specificity is unknown.

The V call is TRBV2, the J call TRBJ2-7; 7 positions agree with TRBD2. The sample was peripheral blood, taken on day 0 of AZD1222 vaccination. The receptor was derived from an adult in good health. DNA for the CDR3: TGTGCCAGCTGTAGAGCGGGAAACAACGAGCAGTACTTC. Its translation is CASCRAGNNEQYF.